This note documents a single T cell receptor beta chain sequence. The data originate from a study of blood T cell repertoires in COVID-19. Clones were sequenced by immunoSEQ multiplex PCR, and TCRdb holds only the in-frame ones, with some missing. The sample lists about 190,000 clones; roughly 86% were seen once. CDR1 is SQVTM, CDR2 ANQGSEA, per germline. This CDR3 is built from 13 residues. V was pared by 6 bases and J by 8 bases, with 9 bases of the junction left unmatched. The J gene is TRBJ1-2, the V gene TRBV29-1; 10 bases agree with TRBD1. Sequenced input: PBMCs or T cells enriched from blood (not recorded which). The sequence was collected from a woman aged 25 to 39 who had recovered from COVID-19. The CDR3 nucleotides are TGCAGCGTCGACAAGGGACAGGGGAACGGCTACACCTTC. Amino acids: CSVDKGQGNGYTF.